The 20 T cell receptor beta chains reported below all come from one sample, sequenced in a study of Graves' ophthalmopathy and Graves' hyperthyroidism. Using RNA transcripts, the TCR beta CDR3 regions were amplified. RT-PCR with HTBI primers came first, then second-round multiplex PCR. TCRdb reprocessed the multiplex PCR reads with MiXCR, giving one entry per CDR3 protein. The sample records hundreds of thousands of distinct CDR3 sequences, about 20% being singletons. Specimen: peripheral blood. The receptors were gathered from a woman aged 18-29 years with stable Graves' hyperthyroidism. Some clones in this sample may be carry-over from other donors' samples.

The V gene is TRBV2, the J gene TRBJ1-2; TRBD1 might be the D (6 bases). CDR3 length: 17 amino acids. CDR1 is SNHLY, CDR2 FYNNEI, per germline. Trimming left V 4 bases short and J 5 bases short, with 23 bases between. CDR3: CASSGRPRAQGTYGYTF. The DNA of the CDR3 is TGTGCCAGCAGTGGCCGACCCCGGGCCCAGGGGACTTATGGCTACACCTTC.

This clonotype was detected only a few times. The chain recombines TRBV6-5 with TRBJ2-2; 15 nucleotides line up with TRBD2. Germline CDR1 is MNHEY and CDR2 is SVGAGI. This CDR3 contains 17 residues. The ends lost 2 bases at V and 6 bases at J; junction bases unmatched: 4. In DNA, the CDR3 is TGTGCCAGCAGTTACCCGGGACTAGCGGGGGGCCCCGGGGAGCTGTTTTTT. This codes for CASSYPGLAGGPGELFF.

CDR3 amino acids: CASSYGWSSGNTIYF. The CDR3 region has the DNA TGTGCCAGCAGTTACGGCTGGAGCTCTGGAAACACCATATATTTT. The rearrangement joins TRBV6-5 to TRBJ1-3; D is unclear. Germline V gene data show CDR1 as MNHEY and CDR2 as SVGAGI. V was pared by 2 bases and J by 0 bases, with 8 bases between. The CDR3 has 15 amino acids.

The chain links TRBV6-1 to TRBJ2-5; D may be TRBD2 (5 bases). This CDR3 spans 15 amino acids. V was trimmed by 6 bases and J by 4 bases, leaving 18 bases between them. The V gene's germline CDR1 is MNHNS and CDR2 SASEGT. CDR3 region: CASRRSGIVGETQYF. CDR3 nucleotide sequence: TGTGCCAGCAGGCGGTCCGGGATCGTGGGAGAGACCCAGTACTTC.

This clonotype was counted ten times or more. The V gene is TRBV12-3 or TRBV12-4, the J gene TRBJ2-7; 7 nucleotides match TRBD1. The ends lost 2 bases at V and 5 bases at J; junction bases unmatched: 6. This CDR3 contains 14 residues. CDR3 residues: CASSLSSGGNEQYF. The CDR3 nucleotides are TGTGCCAGCAGTTTATCCTCAGGGGGAAACGAGCAGTACTTC.

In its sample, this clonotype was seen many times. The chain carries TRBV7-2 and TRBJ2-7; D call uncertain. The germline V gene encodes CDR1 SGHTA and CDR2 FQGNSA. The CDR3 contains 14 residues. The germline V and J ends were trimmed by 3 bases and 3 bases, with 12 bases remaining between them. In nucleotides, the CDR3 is TGTGCCAGCAGCTTCGGTGGCAGACGCTACGAGCAGTACTTC. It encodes CASSFGGRRYEQYF.

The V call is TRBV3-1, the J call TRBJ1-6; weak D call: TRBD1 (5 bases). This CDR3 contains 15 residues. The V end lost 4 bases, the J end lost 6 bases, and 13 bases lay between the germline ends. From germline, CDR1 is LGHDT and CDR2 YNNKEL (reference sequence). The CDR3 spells CASSRGEGVNSPLHF. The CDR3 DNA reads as TGTGCCAGCAGCCGGGGGGAAGGGGTTAATTCACCCCTCCACTTT.

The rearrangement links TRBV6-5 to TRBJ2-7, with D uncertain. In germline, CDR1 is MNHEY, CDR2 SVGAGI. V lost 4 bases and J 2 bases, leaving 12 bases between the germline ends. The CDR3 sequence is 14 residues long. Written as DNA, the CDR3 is TGTGCCAGCAGTTTAGGTCCAGAGACCTACGAGCAGTACTTC. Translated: CASSLGPETYEQYF.

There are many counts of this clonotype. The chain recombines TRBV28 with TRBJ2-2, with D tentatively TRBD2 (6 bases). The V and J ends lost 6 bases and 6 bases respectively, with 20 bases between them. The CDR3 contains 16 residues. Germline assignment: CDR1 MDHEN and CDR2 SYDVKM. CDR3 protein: CASSPLRDFSSGELFF. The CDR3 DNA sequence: TGTGCCAGCAGCCCCTTACGGGACTTCAGTTCCGGGGAGCTGTTTTTT.

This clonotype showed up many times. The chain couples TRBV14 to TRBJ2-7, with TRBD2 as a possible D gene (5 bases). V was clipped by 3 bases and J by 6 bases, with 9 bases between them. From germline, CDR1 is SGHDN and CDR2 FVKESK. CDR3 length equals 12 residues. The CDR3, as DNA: TGTGCCAGCAGCCACACTAGGTTCGAGCAGTACTTC. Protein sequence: CASSHTRFEQYF.

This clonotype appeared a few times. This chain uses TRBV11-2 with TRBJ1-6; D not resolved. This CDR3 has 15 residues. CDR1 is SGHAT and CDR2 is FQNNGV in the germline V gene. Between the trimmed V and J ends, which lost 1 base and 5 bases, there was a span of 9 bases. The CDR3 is CASSLGSADNSPLHF. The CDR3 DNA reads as TGTGCCAGCAGCTTAGGGTCTGCTGATAATTCACCCCTCCACTTT.

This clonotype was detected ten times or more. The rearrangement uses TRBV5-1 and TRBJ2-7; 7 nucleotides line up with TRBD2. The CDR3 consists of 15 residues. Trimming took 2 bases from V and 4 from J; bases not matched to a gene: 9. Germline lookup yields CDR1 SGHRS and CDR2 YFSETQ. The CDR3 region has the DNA TGCGCCAGCAGCTTAGCGGGGCAGAGCCCGTACGAGCAGTACTTC. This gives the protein CASSLAGQSPYEQYF.

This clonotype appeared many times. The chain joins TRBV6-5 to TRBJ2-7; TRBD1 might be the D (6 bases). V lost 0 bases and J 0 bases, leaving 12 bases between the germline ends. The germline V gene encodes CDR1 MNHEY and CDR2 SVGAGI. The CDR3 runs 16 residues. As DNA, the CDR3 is TGTGCCAGCAGTTACTCGAACGGACAGAACTCCTACGAGCAGTACTTC. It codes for CASSYSNGQNSYEQYF.

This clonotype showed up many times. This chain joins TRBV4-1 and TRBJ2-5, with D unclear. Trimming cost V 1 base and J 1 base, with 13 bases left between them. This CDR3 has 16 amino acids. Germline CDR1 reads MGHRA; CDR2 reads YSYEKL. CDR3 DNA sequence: TGCGCCAGCAGCCAAGTTCTTCCTGGTTCCCAAGAGACCCAGTACTTC. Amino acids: CASSQVLPGSQETQYF.

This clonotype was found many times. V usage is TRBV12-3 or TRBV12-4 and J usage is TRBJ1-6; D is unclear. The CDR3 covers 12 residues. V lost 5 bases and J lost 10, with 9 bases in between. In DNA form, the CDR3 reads TGTGCCAGCAGTCCGAGGCGATCACCCCTCCACTTT. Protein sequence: CASSPRRSPLHF.

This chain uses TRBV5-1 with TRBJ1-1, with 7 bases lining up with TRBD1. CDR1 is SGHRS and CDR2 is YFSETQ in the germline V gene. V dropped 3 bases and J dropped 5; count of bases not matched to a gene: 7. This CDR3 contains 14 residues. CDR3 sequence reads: CASSWGTEGTEAFF. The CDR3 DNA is TGCGCCAGCAGCTGGGGGACAGAGGGGACTGAAGCTTTCTTT.

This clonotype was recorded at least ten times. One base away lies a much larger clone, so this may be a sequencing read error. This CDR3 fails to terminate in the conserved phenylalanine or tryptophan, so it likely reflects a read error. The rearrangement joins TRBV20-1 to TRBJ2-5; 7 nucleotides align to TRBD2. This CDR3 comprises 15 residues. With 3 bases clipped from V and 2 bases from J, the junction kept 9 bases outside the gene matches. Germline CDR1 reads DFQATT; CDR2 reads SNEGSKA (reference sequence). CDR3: CSASIRGRGQETQYL. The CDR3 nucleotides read TGCAGTGCTAGTATTCGCGGGAGAGGGCAAGAGACCCAGTACCTC.

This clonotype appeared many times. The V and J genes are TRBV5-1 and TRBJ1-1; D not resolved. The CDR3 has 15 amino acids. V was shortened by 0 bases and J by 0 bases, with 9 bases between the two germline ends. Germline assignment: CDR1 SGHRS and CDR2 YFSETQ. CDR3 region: CASSLGVDLNTEAFF. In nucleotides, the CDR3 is TGCGCCAGCAGCTTGGGTGTAGATTTGAACACTGAAGCTTTCTTT.

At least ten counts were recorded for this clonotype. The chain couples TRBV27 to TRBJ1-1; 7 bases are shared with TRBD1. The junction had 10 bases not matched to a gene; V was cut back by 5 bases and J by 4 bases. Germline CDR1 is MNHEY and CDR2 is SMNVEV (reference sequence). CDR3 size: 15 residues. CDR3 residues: CASSMEGASGTEAFF. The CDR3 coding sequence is TGTGCCAGCAGTATGGAGGGGGCGTCCGGCACTGAAGCTTTCTTT.

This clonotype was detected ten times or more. The CDR3 region has the DNA TGTGCCAGCAGTGTCCGACAAAGCTCAAGGCCCACCGACGGAAACATTCAGTACTTC. Residues: CASSVRQSSRPTDGNIQYF. V gene TRBV28 combines with J gene TRBJ2-4; D unresolved. There are 19 residues in the CDR3. V shed 5 bases and J shed 6 bases, with 29 bases lying between them. CDR1 and CDR2 from the germline V gene are MDHEN and SYDVKM.